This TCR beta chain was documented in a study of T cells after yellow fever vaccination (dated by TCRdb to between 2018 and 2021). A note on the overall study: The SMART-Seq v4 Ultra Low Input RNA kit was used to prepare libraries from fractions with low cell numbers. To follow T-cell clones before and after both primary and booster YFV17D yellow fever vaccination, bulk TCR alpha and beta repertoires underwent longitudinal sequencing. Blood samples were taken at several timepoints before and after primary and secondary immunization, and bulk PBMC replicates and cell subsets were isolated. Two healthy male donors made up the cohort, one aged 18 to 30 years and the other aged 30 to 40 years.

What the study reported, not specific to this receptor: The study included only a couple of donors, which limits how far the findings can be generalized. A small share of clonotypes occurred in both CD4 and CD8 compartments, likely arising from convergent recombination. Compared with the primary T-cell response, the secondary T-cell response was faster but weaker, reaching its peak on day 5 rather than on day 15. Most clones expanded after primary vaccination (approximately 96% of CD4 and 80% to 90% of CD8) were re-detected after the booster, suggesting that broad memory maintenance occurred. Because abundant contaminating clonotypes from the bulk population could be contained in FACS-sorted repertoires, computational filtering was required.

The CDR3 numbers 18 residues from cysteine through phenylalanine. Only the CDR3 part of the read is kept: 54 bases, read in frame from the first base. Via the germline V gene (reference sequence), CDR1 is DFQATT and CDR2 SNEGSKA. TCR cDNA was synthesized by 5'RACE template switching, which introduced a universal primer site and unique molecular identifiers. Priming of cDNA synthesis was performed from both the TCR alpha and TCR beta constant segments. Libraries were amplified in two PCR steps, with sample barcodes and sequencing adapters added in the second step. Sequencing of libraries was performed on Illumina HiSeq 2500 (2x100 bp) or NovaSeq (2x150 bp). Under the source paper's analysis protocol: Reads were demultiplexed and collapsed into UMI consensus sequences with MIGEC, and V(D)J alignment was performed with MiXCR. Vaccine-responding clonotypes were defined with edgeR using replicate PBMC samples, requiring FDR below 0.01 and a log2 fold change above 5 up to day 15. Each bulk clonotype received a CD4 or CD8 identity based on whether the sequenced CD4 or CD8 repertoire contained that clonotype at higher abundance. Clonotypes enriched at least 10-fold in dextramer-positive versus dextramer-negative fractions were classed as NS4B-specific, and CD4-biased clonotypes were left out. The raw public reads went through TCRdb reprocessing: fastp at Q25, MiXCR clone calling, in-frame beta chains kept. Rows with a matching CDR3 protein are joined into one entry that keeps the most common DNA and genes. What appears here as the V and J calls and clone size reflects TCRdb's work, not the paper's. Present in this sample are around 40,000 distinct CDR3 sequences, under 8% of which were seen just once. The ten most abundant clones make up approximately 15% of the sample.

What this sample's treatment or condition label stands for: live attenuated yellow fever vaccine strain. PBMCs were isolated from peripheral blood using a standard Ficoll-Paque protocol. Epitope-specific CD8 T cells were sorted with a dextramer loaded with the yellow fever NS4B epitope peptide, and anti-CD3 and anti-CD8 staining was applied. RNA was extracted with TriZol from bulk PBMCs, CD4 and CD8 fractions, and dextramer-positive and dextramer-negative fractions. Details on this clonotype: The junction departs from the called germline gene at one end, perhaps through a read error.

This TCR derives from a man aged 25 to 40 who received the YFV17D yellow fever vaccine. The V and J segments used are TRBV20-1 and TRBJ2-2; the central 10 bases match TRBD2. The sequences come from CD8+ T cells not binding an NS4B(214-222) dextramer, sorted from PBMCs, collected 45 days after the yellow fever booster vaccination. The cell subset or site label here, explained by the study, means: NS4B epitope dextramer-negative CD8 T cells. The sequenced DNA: TGCTGTGCTAGAGGGCCCAGCGGGAGGGTGGGAAACACCGGGGAGCTGTTTTTT. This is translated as CCARGPSGRVGNTGELFF.